The 7 T cell receptor beta chains reported below all come from one sample, sequenced in a study of T cell changes during pregnancy in multiple sclerosis. Here immunoSEQ multiplex PCR was the method, and the copy in TCRdb shows in-frame clones only, minus some. The table records under 40,000 clones, under 95% of them present only once. The input for sequencing was peripheral blood, taken in the third trimester of pregnancy. Every receptor here comes from a female donor in good health, enrolled as a control in a pregnancy study.

This clone was detected only once. The chain recombines TRBV28 with TRBJ2-5; the D gene is possibly TRBD1 (6 bases). Germline CDR1 is MDHEN and CDR2 is SYDVKM. Trimming left V 4 bases short and J 5 bases short, with 17 bases between. This CDR3 is built from 15 residues. CDR3 protein: CASSSYQGRAETQYF. For the CDR3, the DNA is TGTGCCAGCAGTTCCTACCAGGGGCGTGCGGAGACCCAGTACTTC.

This clone was detected only a few times. The V call is TRBV18, the J call TRBJ1-1; 9 nucleotides agree with TRBD1. V shed 4 bases, J shed 12 bases, and the junction held 6 bases outside the gene matches. The V gene's germline CDR1 is KGHSH and CDR2 LQKENI. The length of the CDR3 is 12 residues. The CDR3 nucleotides are TGTGCCAGCTCACTACCGGGACAGGGTTCTTTCTTT. As protein: CASSLPGQGSFF.

The chain couples TRBV28 to TRBJ1-2, with 12 bases lining up with TRBD1. The CDR3 runs 16 residues. Looked up from germline, CDR1 is MDHEN and CDR2 is SYDVKM. V lost 6 bases and J lost 2; bases outside the gene matches: 7. CDR3 protein: CASSMTGQGANYGYTF. The CDR3 DNA follows: TGTGCCAGCAGCATGACGGGACAGGGGGCAAACTATGGCTACACCTTC.

The chain links TRBV5-1 to TRBJ2-2, with TRBD2 as a possible D gene (7 bases). Germline-derived CDR1 and CDR2 are SGHRS and YFSETQ. The CDR3 spans 16 residues. V dropped 0 bases and J dropped 4 bases, with 13 bases sitting between them. CDR3 coding DNA: TGCGCCAGCAGCTTGGCCAGGGGCGGGAGCACCGGGGAGCTGTTTTTT. It is translated as CASSLARGGSTGELFF.

The rearrangement links TRBV4-3 to TRBJ2-5; 9 nucleotides align to TRBD2. Germline V gene data show CDR1 as LGHNA and CDR2 as YSLEER. J gave up 5 bases and V 3 bases, and 16 bases lay outside the gene matches. The CDR3 spans 18 residues. The CDR3 loop is CASSQALISGGISETQYF. The CDR3 DNA is TGCGCCAGCAGCCAGGCCCTTATAAGCGGGGGGATCTCGGAGACCCAGTACTTC.

The chain is built from TRBV10-3 and TRBJ2-5; a possible D gene is TRBD2 (6 bases). Germline V CDR1 and CDR2: ENHRY, SYGVKD. Trimming cost V 4 bases and J 9 bases, with 18 bases left between them. The CDR3 sequence is 14 residues long. This CDR3 reads CAISAGRGDSAQYF. For the CDR3, the DNA is TGTGCCATCAGTGCAGGGCGGGGAGACTCGGCCCAGTACTTC.

V gene TRBV9 combines with J gene TRBJ1-4; the D gene is possibly TRBD1 (5 bases). Deletions cut 3 bases from V and 3 bases from J, with 12 bases between. Looked up from germline, CDR1 is SGDLS and CDR2 is YYNGEE. The CDR3 covers 15 residues. CDR3 DNA: TGTGCCAGCAGCGCCTCAGGGATAGCTAATGAAAAACTGTTTTTT. It specifies CASSASGIANEKLFF. The variable domain in full, with the rest retrieved from reference TRBV9 and TRBJ1-4, is DSGVTQTPKHLITATGQRVTLRCSPRSGDLSVYWYQQSLDQGLQFLIQYYNGEERAKGNILERFSAQQFPDLHSELNLSSLELGDSALYFCASSASGIANEKLFFGSGTQLSVL.